This T cell receptor beta chain was sequenced during a study of prognosis after radiotherapy for stage I lung cancer. This clonotype was counted many times. CDR1 is SGHTA, CDR2 FQGNSA, per germline. V was pared by 2 bases and J by 0 bases, with 26 bases of the junction left unmatched. This CDR3 comprises 23 residues. By two-round multiplex PCR, the TCR beta CDR3 was amplified from genomic DNA. Primers specific to each TRBV and TRBJ gene were used in first-round PCR. TCRdb recomputed calls from the multiplex PCR reads with MiXCR, one row per CDR3 protein. Among about 35,000 distinct CDR3 sequences listed, about 31% were seen once.

This sequence was found in a donor of 50 years or more with non-small cell lung cancer. The sequencing here drew on PBMCs, taken before or after stereotactic body radiation therapy (not recorded which). The chain links TRBV7-2 to TRBJ2-3; 7 bases match TRBD2. CDR3 amino acids: CASSLWAPPSGTIFPPSTDTQYF. Written as DNA, the CDR3 is TGTGCCAGCAGCTTATGGGCCCCTCCCTCCGGGACTATTTTTCCCCCTAGCACAGATACGCAGTATTTT.